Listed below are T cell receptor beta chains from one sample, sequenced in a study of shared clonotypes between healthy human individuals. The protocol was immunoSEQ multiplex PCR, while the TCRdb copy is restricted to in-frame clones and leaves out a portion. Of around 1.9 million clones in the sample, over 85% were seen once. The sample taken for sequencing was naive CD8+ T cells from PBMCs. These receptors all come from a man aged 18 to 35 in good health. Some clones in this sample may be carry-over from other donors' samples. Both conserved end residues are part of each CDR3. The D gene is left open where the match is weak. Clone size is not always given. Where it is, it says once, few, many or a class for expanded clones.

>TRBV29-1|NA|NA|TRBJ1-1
CSVGPTPGFTEAFF
TGCAGCGTTGGGCCCACCCCAGGATTTACTGAAGCTTTCTTT
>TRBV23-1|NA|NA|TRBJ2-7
CASSRPGPVPYEQYF
TGCGCCAGCAGTCGGCCGGGCCCGGTCCCCTACGAGCAGTACTTC
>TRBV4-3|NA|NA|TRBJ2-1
CASSQDIDSRGEQFF
TGCGCCAGCAGCCAAGATATCGACAGTAGAGGTGAGCAGTTCTTC
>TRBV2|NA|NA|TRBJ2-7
CASRTGHRLYEQYF
TGTGCCAGCAGGACGGGACACCGCCTCTACGAGCAGTACTTC
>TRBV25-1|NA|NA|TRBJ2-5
CASGGEGGRETQYF
TGTGCCAGCGGGGGTGAGGGAGGACGAGAGACCCAGTACTTC
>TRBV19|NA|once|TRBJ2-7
CASSMAVANTYEQYF
TGTGCCAGTAGTATGGCAGTGGCAAACACCTACGAGCAGTACTTC
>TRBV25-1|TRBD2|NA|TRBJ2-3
CASSEYGGRAMNTQYF
TGTGCCAGCAGTGAATATGGCGGGAGGGCCATGAATACGCAGTATTTT
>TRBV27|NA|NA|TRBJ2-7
CASSIRDSGGGYEQYF
TGTGCCAGCAGTATACGGGACAGCGGGGGAGGCTACGAGCAGTACTTC
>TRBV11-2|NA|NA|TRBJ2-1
CASSLIGQGGHNEQFF
TGTGCCAGCAGCTTGATCGGGCAGGGGGGACACAATGAGCAGTTCTTC
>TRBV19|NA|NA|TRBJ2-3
CASSMVWTRMDTQYF
TGTGCCAGTAGTATGGTTTGGACCCGAATGGATACGCAGTATTTT
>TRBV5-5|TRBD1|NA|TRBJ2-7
CASSFGQGLYEQYF
TGTGCCAGCAGCTTTGGACAGGGCCTTTACGAGCAGTACTTC
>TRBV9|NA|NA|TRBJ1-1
CASSVETVSNTNTEAFF
TGTGCCAGCAGCGTGGAGACTGTGAGCAACACGAACACTGAAGCTTTCTTT
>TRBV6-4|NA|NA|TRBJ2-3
CASSLTLSDTQYF
TGTGCCAGCAGCCTGACGCTTTCAGATACGCAGTATTTT
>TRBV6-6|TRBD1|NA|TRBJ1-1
CASSYGQEVTEAFF
TGTGCCAGCAGTTATGGACAGGAGGTCACTGAAGCTTTCTTT
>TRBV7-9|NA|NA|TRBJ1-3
CASSSPSEEPGNTIYF
TGTGCCAGCAGCTCCCCCAGTGAGGAGCCTGGAAACACCATATATTTT
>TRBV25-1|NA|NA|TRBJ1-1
CASSPNRWITEAFF
TGTGCCAGCAGTCCCAATCGGTGGATCACTGAAGCTTTCTTT
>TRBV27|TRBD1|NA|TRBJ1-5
CASKGDRTWNQPQHF
TGTGCCAGCAAGGGGGACAGGACATGGAATCAGCCCCAGCATTTT